This T cell receptor (beta chain) is from a study of T-cell memory formation after mild COVID-19. V lost 3 bases, J lost 5 bases, and 6 bases stayed unmatched. Germline values: CDR1 KGHSH, CDR2 LQKENI. This CDR3 is 15 amino acids long. The TCR alpha and TCR beta cDNA libraries, bearing sample barcodes and UMIs, were generated by 5'RACE using constant-segment primers. TCRdb re-analysed the 5' RACE reads in MiXCR, keeping a single row per CDR3 protein. Of about 400,000 distinct CDR3 sequences listed, about 16% were seen once; the top ten hold about 22%. Worth noting for this clonotype: Its target is not known.

Study-level points and caveats: Memory sampled before infection contained some responding clones, suggesting cross-reactive memory joined. Proof of SARS-CoV-2 specificity was absent for the second-wave clones that crested on day 37.

This TCR came from a man aged 18 to 29 who had mild COVID-19 (a few samples of this study predate the infection). Cell type and time point are not known. The sequencing sample was made of PBMCs or a T cell subset sorted from them (not recorded which). The rearrangement uses TRBV18 and TRBJ2-1, with TRBD2 matching 8 bases. CDR3 region: CASSPSRGGHNEQFF. CDR3 DNA: TGTGCCAGCTCACCGAGTCGCGGGGGGCACAATGAGCAGTTCTTC.